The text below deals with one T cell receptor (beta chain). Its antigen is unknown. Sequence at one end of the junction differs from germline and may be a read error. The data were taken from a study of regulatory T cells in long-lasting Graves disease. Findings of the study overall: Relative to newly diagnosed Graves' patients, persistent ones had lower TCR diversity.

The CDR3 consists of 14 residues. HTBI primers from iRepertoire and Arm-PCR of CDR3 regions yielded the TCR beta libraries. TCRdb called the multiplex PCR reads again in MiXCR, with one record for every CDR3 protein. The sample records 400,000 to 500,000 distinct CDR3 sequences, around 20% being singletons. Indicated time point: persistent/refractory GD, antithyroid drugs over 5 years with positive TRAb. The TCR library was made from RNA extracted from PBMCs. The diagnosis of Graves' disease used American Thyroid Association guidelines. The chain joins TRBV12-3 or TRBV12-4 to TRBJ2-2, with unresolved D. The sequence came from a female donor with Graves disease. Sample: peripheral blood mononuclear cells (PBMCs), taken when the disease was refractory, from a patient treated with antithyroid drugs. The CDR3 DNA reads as TGTGCAAGCAGTTCGAACATGGGATACGGGGAGCTGTTTTTT. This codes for CASSSNMGYGELFF.